A single sample gave rise to the 24 T cell receptor beta chains below, sequenced in a study of identifying expanded T cells in peripheral blood. Clones were read by immunoSEQ multiplex PCR, and TCRdb kept only the in-frame ones, dropping some. The sample has some 78,000 clones, approximately 85% seen once. Sequencing was done on a sample of blood. Receptor source: a person aged 18 to 70 in good health.

J is TRBJ2-7 and V is TRBV6-1; D possibly corresponds to TRBD1 (6 bases). The V gene's germline CDR1 is MNHNS and CDR2 SASEGT. The CDR3 spans 14 residues. V was pared by 3 bases and J by 5 bases, with 14 bases between. This CDR3 is CASSDPQGWDEQYF. CDR3 in DNA: TGTGCCAGCAGTGATCCGCAGGGGTGGGACGAGCAGTACTTC.

V is TRBV28 and J is TRBJ1-5; D unclear. Trimming stripped 6 bases from V and 0 bases from J, with 12 bases between. The CDR3 spans 15 residues. Germline loops: CDR1 MDHEN, CDR2 SYDVKM. The CDR3 sequence: CASRYLQYSNQPQHF. CDR3 nucleotide sequence: TGTGCCAGCAGGTACCTCCAGTATAGCAATCAGCCCCAGCATTTT.

V usage is TRBV9 and J usage is TRBJ2-7, with D tentatively TRBD2 (5 bases). Trimming removed 4 bases at V and 3 bases at J, with 8 bases between. This CDR3 is 12 amino acids long. From germline, CDR1 is SGDLS and CDR2 YYNGEE. CDR3 DNA: TGTGCCAGCAGCCCCCGGGACTACGAGCAGTACTTC. Translating it yields CASSPRDYEQYF.

The genes are TRBV6-6 and TRBJ1-2; tentative D call: TRBD1 (6 bases). The V gene lost 6 bases and the J gene lost 8 bases, with 13 bases spanning the gap. This CDR3 has 12 amino acids. Germline loops: CDR1 MNHNY, CDR2 SVGAGI (reference sequence). CDR3 in DNA: TGTGCCAGCAGCTCTGGGGGGGCCGGCTACACCTTC. Translated: CASSSGGAGYTF.

The V gene is TRBV28, the J gene TRBJ1-5; no firm D call. Trimming pared 7 bases from V and 0 bases from J, leaving 10 bases between. CDR1 is MDHEN and CDR2 is SYDVKM in the germline V gene. The CDR3 is made up of 14 amino acids. CDR3: CASKDQYSNQPQHF. DNA of the CDR3: TGTGCCAGCAAGGACCAGTATAGCAATCAGCCCCAGCATTTT.

J is TRBJ1-2 and V is TRBV5-1; D unclear. Trimming left V 4 bases short and J 5 bases short, with 12 bases between. The CDR3 is made up of 13 amino acids. Germline V gene data show CDR1 as SGHRS and CDR2 as YFSETQ. DNA of the CDR3: TGCGCCAGCAGCCCGGTAGAGGAATATGGCTACACCTTC. Residues: CASSPVEEYGYTF.

J is TRBJ2-4 and V is TRBV29-1; possible D gene TRBD1, 5 bases. V shed 0 bases and J shed 7 bases, with 19 bases lying between them. Germline V lookup: CDR1 SQVTM, CDR2 ANQGSEA. The CDR3 sequence is 16 residues long. The CDR3 loop is CSVEDQGSPKGNIQYF. The CDR3 DNA is TGCAGCGTTGAAGATCAGGGCAGCCCCAAGGGGAACATTCAGTACTTC.

This clone came up once. The V gene is TRBV5-4, the J gene TRBJ2-5, with D possibly being TRBD2 (6 bases). Per the germline V gene, CDR1 is SGHNT and CDR2 is YYREEE (reference sequence). This CDR3 spans 14 amino acids. V was clipped by 1 base and J by 5 bases, with 12 bases between them. CDR3 protein: CASSLLEGLETQYF. CDR3 nucleotide sequence: TGTGCCAGCAGCTTGCTTGAGGGACTGGAGACCCAGTACTTC.

The J gene is TRBJ2-3, the V gene TRBV9; no clear D. From germline, CDR1 is SGDLS and CDR2 YYNGEE. This CDR3 is 14 amino acids long. Between the trimmed V and J ends, which lost 0 bases and 3 bases, there was a span of 8 bases. The CDR3 reads CASSVDGSTDTQYF. Written as DNA, the CDR3 is TGTGCCAGCAGCGTAGATGGTAGTACAGATACGCAGTATTTT.

The chain employs TRBV29-1 and TRBJ2-5; 10 bases match TRBD1. This CDR3 has 12 amino acids. Germline V gene lookup returns CDR1 SQVTM and CDR2 ANQGSEA. Losses at the gene ends were 7 bases for V and 7 bases for J; bases not matched to a gene: 6. In DNA, the CDR3 is TGCAGCGCACCGGGACAGGGGTTGACCCAGTACTTC. As protein: CSAPGQGLTQYF.

This clone was seen once. This chain joins TRBV14 and TRBJ2-1; D is possibly TRBD1 (6 bases). This CDR3 is 16 amino acids long. The germline CDR1 and CDR2 sequences are SGHDN and FVKESK. V was pared by 1 base and J by 4 bases, with 14 bases between. The CDR3: CASSQGTGLSYNEQFF. In DNA form, the CDR3 reads TGTGCCAGCAGCCAAGGAACAGGGTTGAGTTACAATGAGCAGTTCTTC.

This clone was found a few times. This chain joins TRBV6-1 and TRBJ2-5, with 7 bases that match TRBD1. Per germline, CDR1 MNHNS and CDR2 SASEGT. The CDR3 is 14 amino acids. The V segment lost 5 bases and the J segment 3 bases; nucleotides outside the gene matches: 6. Here the CDR3 reads CASSPGQAEETQYF. The CDR3 nucleotides read TGTGCCAGCAGTCCCGGACAGGCCGAAGAGACCCAGTACTTC.

This clone was detected once. V usage is TRBV28 and J usage is TRBJ2-7, with a weak D call TRBD1 (6 bases). V was trimmed by 6 bases and J by 4 bases, leaving 22 bases between them. CDR3 size: 16 residues. Germline assignment: CDR1 MDHEN and CDR2 SYDVKM. The CDR3 loop is CASSKGFTRGSYEQYF. The DNA for the CDR3 is TGTGCCAGCAGCAAAGGGTTCACCAGGGGTTCTTACGAGCAGTACTTC.

The chain carries TRBV7-9 and TRBJ2-2, with 7 bases matching TRBD2. J gave up 2 bases and V 5 bases, and 8 bases lay outside the gene matches. Germline V lookup: CDR1 SEHNR, CDR2 FQNEAQ (reference sequence). CDR3 length: 16 residues. The CDR3 spells CASSPPGLPNTGELFF. Here the CDR3 DNA reads TGTGCCAGCAGCCCACCGGGACTACCTAACACCGGGGAGCTGTTTTTT.

The chain uses TRBV11-1 and TRBJ2-1; 10 bases line up with TRBD2. With V trimmed by 4 bases and J by 9 bases, 9 bases remained unmatched. The CDR3 loop spans 15 amino acids. CDR1 SGHAT and CDR2 FQDESV come from the germline V gene (reference sequence). The CDR3 nucleotides read TGTGCCAGCAGCTACGGACTAGCGGAGGGGGGTGAGCAGTTCTTC. It codes for CASSYGLAEGGEQFF.

The rearrangement joins TRBV6-6 to TRBJ1-1; D not certain. The CDR3 consists of 12 residues. CDR1 and CDR2 (germline): MNHNY, SVGAGI (reference sequence). Trimming stripped 0 bases from V and 4 bases from J, with 3 bases between. The CDR3 DNA is TGTGCCAGCAGTTACTCAACCACTGAAGCTTTCTTT. This encodes CASSYSTTEAFF.

This chain connects TRBV9 to TRBJ2-4, with 8 bases lining up with TRBD1. The CDR3 runs to 16 residues. V dropped 0 bases and J dropped 2; count of bases not matched to a gene: 4. CDR1 and CDR2 (germline): SGDLS, YYNGEE. CDR3 sequence: CASSVGDRKSKNIQYF. For the CDR3, the DNA is TGTGCCAGCAGCGTAGGGGACAGGAAGTCCAAAAACATTCAGTACTTC.

This chain uses TRBV28 with TRBJ2-3, with TRBD2 identical over 11 bases. The V and J ends lost 6 bases and 4 bases, in that order; junction bases with no gene match: 21. The CDR3 covers 20 residues. Germline V gene sequence: CDR1 MDHEN, CDR2 SYDVKM. CDR3 DNA sequence: TGTGCCAGCAGCCCGACTGCAGGACTAGCGGGTCCTACCCTCGCAGATACGCAGTATTTT. Amino acids: CASSPTAGLAGPTLADTQYF.

The V call is TRBV19, the J call TRBJ2-5, with 8 bases that match TRBD1. Trimming at V came to 7 bases and at J to 4 bases, leaving 11 bases not matched to a gene. Per germline, CDR1 LNHDA and CDR2 SQIVND (reference sequence). The CDR3 totals 15 residues. CDR3: CASTFSGTGGETQYF. CDR3 sequence (DNA): TGTGCCAGTACCTTCTCCGGGACAGGCGGAGAGACCCAGTACTTC.

With respect to this clone: The junction departs from germline at one end; a sequencing error may be responsible. The chain recombines TRBV15 with TRBJ2-5; D is unclear. This CDR3 is 11 amino acids long. Germline CDR1 LNHNV, CDR2 YYDKDF (reference sequence). In DNA form, the CDR3 reads TGTGCCACCAGCAGCCAACAGACCCAGTACTTC. Translation: CATSSQQTQYF.

This clone occurred once. The chain is built from TRBV14 and TRBJ2-7, with D unclear. CDR1 and CDR2 from the germline V gene are SGHDN and FVKESK. CDR3 length: 13 residues. V shed 0 bases and J shed 6 bases, with 9 bases lying between them. The CDR3, as DNA: TGTGCCAGCAGCCAAGAGTGGGAAAGCGAGCAGTACTTC. Translation: CASSQEWESEQYF.

The chain has TRBV5-4 and TRBJ2-7; tentatively, D is TRBD1 (5 bases). CDR1 and CDR2 (germline): SGHNT, YYREEE (reference sequence). The CDR3 is 15 residues long. V gave up 0 bases and J gave up 1 base, with 11 bases separating them. The CDR3 spells CASSLASTASYEQYF. CDR3 bases: TGTGCCAGCAGCTTGGCCTCGACAGCGTCCTACGAGCAGTACTTC. The whole variable domain, filled in from reference TRBV5-4 and TRBJ2-7, reads ETGVTQSPTHLIKTRGQQVTLRCSSQSGHNTVSWYQQALGQGPQFIFQYYREEENGRGNFPPRFSGLQFPNYSSELNVNALELDDSALYLCASSLASTASYEQYFGPGTRLTVT.

The rearrangement uses TRBV19 and TRBJ1-2; tentatively, D is TRBD1 (5 bases). V shed 6 bases and J shed 8 bases, with 16 bases lying between them. This CDR3 has 13 residues. Germline assignment: CDR1 LNHDA and CDR2 SQIVND (reference sequence). CDR3 amino acids: CASSEAGVLGYTF. The CDR3 DNA follows: TGTGCCAGTAGCGAAGCGGGGGTTCTGGGCTACACCTTC.

This sequence joins TRBV9 and TRBJ2-7, with 9 bases matching TRBD1. Trimming at V came to 1 base and at J to 3 bases, leaving 5 bases not matched to a gene. Germline-derived CDR1 and CDR2 are SGDLS and YYNGEE. CDR3 length equals 15 residues. CDR3 DNA: TGTGCCAGCAGCGTATCCGGGACAGGGCTCTACGAGCAGTACTTC. Its translation: CASSVSGTGLYEQYF.